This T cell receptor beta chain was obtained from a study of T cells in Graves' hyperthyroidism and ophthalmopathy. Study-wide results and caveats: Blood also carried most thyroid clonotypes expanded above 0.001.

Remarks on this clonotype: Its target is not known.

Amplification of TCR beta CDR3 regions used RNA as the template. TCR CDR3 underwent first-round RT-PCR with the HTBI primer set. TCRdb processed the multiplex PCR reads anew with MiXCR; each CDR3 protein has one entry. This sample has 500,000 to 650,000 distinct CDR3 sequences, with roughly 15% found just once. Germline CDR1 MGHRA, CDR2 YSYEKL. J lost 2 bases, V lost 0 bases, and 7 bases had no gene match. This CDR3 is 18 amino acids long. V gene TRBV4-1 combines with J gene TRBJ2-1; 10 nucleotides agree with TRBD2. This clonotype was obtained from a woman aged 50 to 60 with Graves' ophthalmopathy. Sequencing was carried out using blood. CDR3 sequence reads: CASSQDGASGRPYNEQFF. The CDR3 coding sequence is TGCGCCAGCAGCCAAGATGGTGCTAGCGGGAGACCCTACAATGAGCAGTTCTTC.